These 21 T cell receptor beta chains were sequenced from one sample in a study of shared clonotypes between healthy human individuals. Assay used: immunoSEQ multiplex PCR; TCRdb lists only in-frame clones, some missing. The profile shows 2.3 million or so clones, approximately 95% of them singletons. The sequenced sample consisted of naive CD4+ T cells from PBMCs. Stated subset: CD45RA+ positively selected. The receptors were sampled from a young man in good health. Some clones in this sample may be carry-over from other donors' samples.

The genes are TRBV14 and TRBJ2-5; 10 bases are shared with TRBD2. The CDR3 runs to 18 residues. The germline CDR1 and CDR2 sequences are SGHDN and FVKESK. With 4 bases clipped from V and 2 bases from J, the junction kept 13 bases outside the gene matches. CDR3: CASSPGLGLAPSQETQYF. The CDR3 DNA reads TGTGCCAGCAGCCCCGGACTGGGACTAGCGCCCTCGCAAGAGACCCAGTACTTC.

The CDR3 protein is CATSRGLARITDTDTQYF. The CDR3 DNA sequence: TGTGCCACCAGCAGAGGACTGGCCCGCATAACCGACACAGATACGCAGTATTTT. The rearrangement joins TRBV15 to TRBJ2-3; no definite D call. The CDR3 contains 18 residues. Germline lookup yields CDR1 LNHNV and CDR2 YYDKDF (reference sequence). Trimming cost V 1 base and J 2 bases, with 19 bases left between them.

This clone was detected once. This rearrangement joins TRBV5-1 to TRBJ2-7; TRBD1 might be the D (6 bases). Germline CDR1 reads SGHRS; CDR2 reads YFSETQ. The CDR3 contains 15 residues. With 5 bases removed from V and 1 base from J, the gap between germline ends came to 16 bases. CDR3: CASRQGQGMSYEQYF. CDR3 coding DNA: TGCGCCAGCAGGCAGGGGCAGGGGATGTCCTACGAGCAGTACTTC.

This chain uses TRBV11-2 with TRBJ2-5; 8 bases match TRBD2. Germline values: CDR1 SGHAT, CDR2 FQNNGV. The trim removed 3 bases at V and 0 bases at J, leaving 3 bases unmatched. The CDR3 spans 15 residues. The CDR3 nucleotides read TGTGCCAGCAGCTTTAGCGGGACCAACCAAGAGACCCAGTACTTC. Encoded protein: CASSFSGTNQETQYF.

The J gene is TRBJ2-7, the V gene TRBV28; D remains unclear. Germline-derived CDR1 and CDR2 are MDHEN and SYDVKM. The CDR3 spans 17 residues. V was clipped by 8 bases and J by 5 bases, with 28 bases between them. This CDR3 is CASYPARAAIILNEQYF. DNA for the CDR3: TGTGCCAGCTACCCAGCGCGCGCAGCGATAATTTTAAACGAGCAGTACTTC.

CDR3 sequence: CASSLALQGRGETQYF. For the CDR3, the DNA is TGCGCCAGCAGCTTGGCCCTACAGGGCCGGGGGGAGACCCAGTACTTC. The chain uses TRBV5-1 and TRBJ2-5, with D perhaps given as TRBD1 or TRBD2 (6 bases each). The CDR3 runs to 16 residues. Trimming stripped 0 bases from V and 5 bases from J, with 17 bases between. Germline V gives CDR1 SGHRS, CDR2 YFSETQ.

This clone appeared once. This chain links TRBV15 with TRBJ2-7, with 8 bases fitting TRBD2. Germline CDR1 and CDR2: LNHNV and YYDKDF (reference sequence). The junction had 13 bases not matched to a gene; V was cut back by 0 bases and J by 3 bases. This CDR3 is built from 18 residues. The DNA for the CDR3 is TGTGCCACCAGCAGAGATATGGGTGTCGGCCTAGCGGGCTACGAGCAGTACTTC. This translates into CATSRDMGVGLAGYEQYF.

The rearrangement uses TRBV30 and TRBJ2-3; D not resolved. V was cut by 0 bases and J by 6 bases, with 13 bases left in between. CDR1 and CDR2 (germline): GTSNPN, SVGIG (reference sequence). The CDR3 totals 14 residues. CDR3 nucleotide sequence: TGTGCCTGGAGTGTGCGAATCGGGCTTGATACGCAGTATTTT. As protein: CAWSVRIGLDTQYF.

The chain combines TRBV7-6 with TRBJ1-2; possible D gene TRBD1, 5 bases. Looked up from germline, CDR1 is SGHVS and CDR2 is FNYEAQ. V lost 2 bases and J lost 4, with 11 bases in between. The CDR3 totals 14 residues. CDR3 region: CASSLTGDSYGYTF. CDR3 sequence (DNA): TGTGCCAGCAGCTTAACAGGAGACAGCTATGGCTACACCTTC.

CDR3 DNA: TGTGCCAGCAGTGAGACTAGTCCCTACAATGAGCAGTTCTTC. Translation gives CASSETSPYNEQFF. The V call is TRBV9, the J call TRBJ2-1, with D tentatively TRBD2 (6 bases). This CDR3 contains 14 residues. V dropped 5 bases and J dropped 2 bases, with 11 bases sitting between them. In germline, CDR1 is SGDLS, CDR2 YYNGEE.

This chain links TRBV28 with TRBJ1-2; TRBD1 might be the D (5 bases). Germline V lookup: CDR1 MDHEN, CDR2 SYDVKM. Trimming took off 6 bases at V and 7 bases at J, with 18 bases between the two ends. This CDR3 is built from 14 residues. This chain's CDR3 is CASRQTKQGRGYTF. The DNA of the CDR3 is TGTGCCAGCAGACAAACTAAGCAGGGCCGTGGCTACACCTTC.

The chain couples TRBV4-1 to TRBJ2-5; TRBD2 agrees at 7 bases. The CDR3 has 16 amino acids. V was clipped by 1 base and J by 1 base; unmatched bases: 6. CDR1 is MGHRA, CDR2 YSYEKL, per germline. The CDR3 here is CASSQVAGVLQETQYF. As DNA, the CDR3 is TGCGCCAGCAGCCAAGTTGCGGGAGTGCTCCAAGAGACCCAGTACTTC.

The J gene is TRBJ2-5, the V gene TRBV5-1, with 7 bases fitting TRBD1. The CDR3 totals 15 residues. With V trimmed by 4 bases and J by 5 bases, 11 bases remained unmatched. Germline V CDR1 and CDR2: SGHRS, YFSETQ. CDR3 bases: TGCGCCAGCAGCCCAGGGGGAGCCCTTGGGGAGACCCAGTACTTC. Translated: CASSPGGALGETQYF. The full variable domain, its missing parts supplied by reference TRBV5-1 and TRBJ2-5, is KAGVTQTPRYLIKTRGQQVTLSCSPISGHRSVSWYQQTPGQGLQFLFEYFSETQRNKGNFPGRFSGRQFSNSRSEMNVSTLELGDSALYLCASSPGGALGETQYFGPGTRLLVL.

This chain uses TRBV5-1 with TRBJ1-2; no clear D gene. The CDR3 runs 14 residues. The V gene's germline CDR1 is SGHRS and CDR2 YFSETQ. Trimming removed 0 bases from V and 0 bases from J, with 6 bases in between. Here the CDR3 DNA reads TGCGCCAGCAGCTTGGGGGCCCCTAACTATGGCTACACCTTC. It is translated as CASSLGAPNYGYTF. Full variable domain (missing parts from reference TRBV5-1 and TRBJ1-2): KAGVTQTPRYLIKTRGQQVTLSCSPISGHRSVSWYQQTPGQGLQFLFEYFSETQRNKGNFPGRFSGRQFSNSRSEMNVSTLELGDSALYLCASSLGAPNYGYTFGSGTRLTVV.

This chain connects TRBV4-3 to TRBJ1-3; D is possibly TRBD1 (5 bases). Germline CDR1 and CDR2: LGHNA and YSLEER. V lost 8 bases and J 4 bases, leaving 15 bases between the germline ends. The CDR3 runs 14 residues. CDR3 protein: CASGFRGQGNTIYF. CDR3 sequence (DNA): TGCGCCAGCGGATTCCGGGGCCAAGGAAACACCATATATTTT.

The chain combines TRBV29-1 with TRBJ2-1, with D tentatively TRBD1 or TRBD2 (6 bases each). The V gene's germline CDR1 is SQVTM and CDR2 ANQGSEA. The V and J ends lost 7 bases and 7 bases respectively, with 20 bases between them. CDR3 size: 14 residues. The CDR3 sequence is CSGLQGGMHNEQFF. The DNA for the CDR3 is TGCAGCGGGCTACAGGGAGGTATGCATAATGAGCAGTTCTTC.

Comment on this clone: The sample holds other DNA sequences that translate to the same CDR3. The chain joins TRBV7-2 to TRBJ1-1; D gene ambiguous. The CDR3 loop spans 13 amino acids. The V gene's germline CDR1 is SGHTA and CDR2 FQGNSA. V lost 1 base to trimming and J lost 3 bases, with 6 bases between them. The CDR3 here is CASSLDRDTEAFF. The CDR3 DNA reads TGTGCCAGCAGCTTAGACCGTGACACTGAAGCTTTCTTT.

V usage is TRBV6-4 and J usage is TRBJ1-1; the D gene is possibly TRBD1 (5 bases). V lost 6 bases and J 1 base, leaving 9 bases between the germline ends. This CDR3 comprises 13 residues. CDR1 is MRHNA and CDR2 is SNTAGT in the germline V gene. The CDR3 nucleotides are TGTGCCAGCAGCAAACAGGCGAACACTGAAGCTTTCTTT. Encoded protein: CASSKQANTEAFF.

About this clone: One end of the junction varies from germline; a read error may be responsible. J is TRBJ2-1 and V is TRBV10-1; D call uncertain. The CDR3 has 14 residues. The germline V gene has CDR1 WNHNN and CDR2 SYGVQD (reference sequence). The DNA of the CDR3 is TGCGCCAGCAGTAAGTCACTTGCCTACAATGAGCAGTTCTTC. Translation: CASSKSLAYNEQFF.

The chain combines TRBV6-5 with TRBJ2-5; D may be TRBD1 (5 bases). There are 13 residues in the CDR3. The V end was cut by 4 bases, the J end by 7 bases, with 13 bases between. The germline gives CDR1 MNHEY, CDR2 SVGAGI. The CDR3 DNA is TGTGCCAGCAGTTCAGGGCTCGCAGGGACCCAGTACTTC. Translated, it gives CASSSGLAGTQYF.

The rearrangement links TRBV30 to TRBJ1-6, with D uncertain. V lost 1 base to trimming and J lost 11 bases, with 9 bases between them. CDR1 and CDR2 from the germline V gene are GTSNPN and SVGIG (reference sequence). The CDR3 sequence is 12 residues long. The CDR3 loop is CAWSDDPAPLHF. The CDR3 bases are TGTGCCTGGAGTGATGATCCTGCACCCCTCCACTTT. The variable domain in full, completed from reference TRBV30 and TRBJ1-6, reads SQTIHQWPATLVQPVGSPLSLECTVEGTSNPNLYWYRQAAGRGLQLLFYSVGIGQISSEVPQNLSASRPQDRQFILSSKKLLLSDSGFYLCAWSDDPAPLHFGNGTRLTVT.